The 18 T cell receptor beta chains listed next were all sequenced from one sample in a study of tumor-infiltrating lymphocytes in primary liver carcinoma (dated by TCRdb to about 2017). Without any cell sorting, total RNA and DNA were extracted together from around 18-30 mg of bulk tissue using the AllPrep DNA/RNA mini kit. TCRdb names Illumina HiSeq 2500 as the instrument used. Using a constant-region primer and ProtoScript II reverse transcriptase, TCRbeta-specific cDNA was reverse-transcribed from approximately 0.55 ug total RNA. Construction of the TCRbeta libraries relied on three nested rounds of multiplex PCR, following a slightly modified ARM-PCR procedure. The first two PCR rounds used multiplex TRBV1-TRBV30 forward primers with a Cbeta reverse primer, each for 10 cycles. TCRdb reran the public reads through fastp at Q25 and MiXCR, keeping productive beta chains. Each record represents a unique CDR3 protein, reported with the most common genes and DNA among its rows. A total of about 100,000 distinct CDR3 sequences appear in this sample, under 70% of them only once. The ten most abundant clones make up 9.5% to 15% of the sample.

Sequences were obtained from liver tumor tissue from sampling region 2. The cell subset or site label for this specimen denotes: tumor region T2, inferior pole. The receptors come from a woman between 55 and 75 years old with primary liver carcinoma and hepatitis B virus infection.

A single count supports this clonotype. This could be a read error, since a much larger clone is one nucleotide away. CDR3 nucleotides: TGTGCCAGCAGCCGAGAGGGGGCGGGAAACATTCATTACTTC. The encoded protein is CASSREGAGNIHYF. This chain uses TRBV5-4 with TRBJ2-4; D possibly corresponds to TRBD1 (7 bases). The CDR3 runs to 14 residues. The V gene's germline CDR1 is SGHNT and CDR2 YYREEE (reference sequence).

The chain uses TRBV11-2 and TRBJ2-7; D ambiguous. Trimming took 5 bases from V and 7 from J, leaving 12 bases between them. This CDR3 region has 12 residues. Germline lookup yields CDR1 SGHAT and CDR2 FQNNGV. CDR3 sequence reads: CASSLGRVEQYF. DNA for the CDR3: TGTGCCAGCAGCCTAGGACGGGTTGAGCAGTACTTC.

Details on this clonotype: At one end the junction does not follow the germline gene, possibly because of a read error. V usage is TRBV11-3 and J usage is TRBJ2-1; 9 nucleotides match TRBD2. The CDR3 length is 18 residues. In germline, CDR1 is SGHNT, CDR2 YENEEA. CDR3 bases: TGTACCAGCAGCTTAGGCCAAGGCGGGAGGGCCGGCTACAATGAGCAGTTCTTT. Protein product: CTSSLGQGGRAGYNEQFF.

As concerns this clonotype: It may be a read error: a sequence one base away is much more abundant. The chain employs TRBV5-1 and TRBJ2-3; 13 bases align to TRBD2. Trimming took 6 bases from V and 3 from J; bases not matched to a gene: 7. In germline, CDR1 is SGHRS, CDR2 YFSETQ. CDR3 length: 16 amino acids. CDR3 amino acids: CASNPGTSGVTDTQYF. CDR3 nucleotide sequence: TGCGCCAGCAACCCTGGGACTAGCGGGGTGACAGATACGCAGTATTTT.

In the case of this clonotype: At one of its ends the junction is not consistent with the germline gene, which may arise from a read error. The chain is built from TRBV6-5 and TRBJ1-1; tentatively, D is TRBD1 (5 bases). This CDR3 is 18 amino acids long. Germline V lookup: CDR1 MNHEY, CDR2 SVGAGI. CDR3 amino acids: CTSSYLSPRFRAGTEAFF. Here the CDR3 DNA reads TGTACCAGCAGTTACTTATCCCCTCGATTCAGGGCGGGCACTGAAGCTTTCTTT.

The chain carries TRBV6-5 and TRBJ2-1, with D possibly TRBD1 on 5 matching bases. The CDR3 extends over 15 amino acids. Germline CDR1 is MNHEY and CDR2 is SVGAGI. V lost 7 bases and J 5 bases, leaving 18 bases between the germline ends. As DNA, the CDR3 is TGTGCCAGCACTCACTGGGGCACGCCAAACAATGAGCAGTTCTTC. This translates into CASTHWGTPNNEQFF.

In the case of this clonotype: Lacking the conserved final phenylalanine or tryptophan, this CDR3 likely reflects a read error. The rearrangement links TRBV4-1 to TRBJ2-1, with TRBD2 identical over 7 bases. CDR1 and CDR2 (germline): MGHRA, YSYEKL. The CDR3 covers 16 residues. Losses at the gene ends were 3 bases for V and 6 bases for J; bases not matched to a gene: 11. The DNA of the CDR3 is TGCGCCAGCAGCCATGAGACCAGCGGGGATGTCAATGAGCAGTTCCTC. Its translation is CASSHETSGDVNEQFL.

In this sample, this clonotype turned up once. This chain uses TRBV11-2 with TRBJ2-5; the D gene is possibly TRBD1 (7 bases). The V gene's germline CDR1 is SGHAT and CDR2 FQNNGV. Trimming cost V 4 bases and J 7 bases, with 25 bases left between them. There are 17 residues in the CDR3. CDR3: CASSSEGGARGATTQYF. The DNA of the CDR3 is TGTGCCAGCAGCTCTGAAGGAGGTGCCAGGGGGGCAACGACCCAGTACTTC.

The chain carries TRBV28 and TRBJ2-7, with TRBD2 matching over 7 bases. Germline-derived CDR1 and CDR2 are MDHEN and SYDVKM. There are 16 residues in the CDR3. V dropped 2 bases and J dropped 3; count of bases not matched to a gene: 10. CDR3 sequence reads: CASSLHLAELGYEQYF. CDR3 nucleotide sequence: TGTGCCAGCAGTTTACACCTAGCGGAGTTAGGCTACGAGCAGTACTTC.

With respect to this clonotype: In this CDR3 the conserved last residue, phenylalanine or tryptophan, is missing, so a read error is likely. This chain links TRBV7-9 with TRBJ2-1, with 10 bases identical to TRBD2. Germline assignment: CDR1 SEHNR and CDR2 FQNEAQ (reference sequence). CDR3 length equals 16 residues. Unmatched junction bases numbered 12, after V lost 5 bases and J lost 8 bases. The CDR3 sequence is CASSTGTSARAHEQFI. For the CDR3, the DNA is TGTGCCAGCAGCACTGGGACTAGCGCGAGGGCCCATGAGCAGTTCATC.

This clonotype was recorded only once. CDR3 sequence reads: CASSLLDTSSTYTQHF. CDR3 nucleotide sequence: TGTGCCAGCAGCTTGTTAGACACCTCTAGCACATATACGCAGCATTTT. The chain links TRBV5-6 to TRBJ2-3; D remains ambiguous. The end of the DNA fits TRBJ1-5 better, so the J call may be wrong. Germline V CDR1 and CDR2: SGHDT, YYEEEE. The CDR3 runs 16 residues.

The chain has TRBV9 and TRBJ1-2, with 7 bases that match TRBD1. The length of the CDR3 is 14 residues. Trimming removed 7 bases from V and 3 bases from J; junction bases left unmatched: 9. The germline gives CDR1 SGDLS, CDR2 YYNGEE. CDR3: CASSPGGGDYGYTF. The CDR3 region has the DNA TGTGCCAGCTCCCCCGGAGGGGGCGACTATGGCTACACCTTC.

A note on this clonotype: This is likely a read error, given that the CDR3 carries no conserved phenylalanine or tryptophan at its end. It is unclear where the CDR3 begins or ends on the DNA, so no DNA is shown, and the CDR3 is as TCRdb lists it. This chain uses TRBV11-2 with TRBJ1-1; the D call of TRBD1 is as the table states it, not checked on the DNA. Germline V gives CDR1 SGHAT, CDR2 FQNNGV. Both ends counted, the CDR3 spans 12 residues. The chain's CDR3 is CASNSKQAEVFN.

With regard to this clonotype: One end of the junction varies from germline; a read error may be responsible. The V and J genes are TRBV11-2 and TRBJ2-3; TRBD1 is a possible D gene (5 bases). Germline CDR1 is SGHAT and CDR2 is FQNNGV. This CDR3 comprises 16 residues. The CDR3 here is CASGSAGQPYSDTQCF. The CDR3 coding sequence is TGTGCCAGCGGCTCAGCAGGGCAGCCGTATTCAGATACGCAGTGTTTT.

Worth noting for this clonotype: At one end the junction does not follow the germline gene, possibly because of a read error. The DNA of the CDR3 is TGTGCCATCAGTGAGTCGAGCGGGGTAGATAAGACTAGGACCAAGTACTTC. Its translation is CAISESSGVDKTRTKYF. The rearrangement uses TRBV10-3 and TRBJ2-5; 7 bases are shared with TRBD2. This CDR3 region has 17 residues. Germline CDR1 and CDR2: ENHRY and SYGVKD.

Concerning this clonotype: One end of the junction fails to match germline, which may point to a read error. The chain couples TRBV11-3 to TRBJ2-2; D uncertain. There are 12 residues in the CDR3. Germline CDR1 is SGHNT and CDR2 is YENEEA. The CDR3: CASSLVAVELFF. CDR3 in DNA: TGTGCCAGCAGCTTAGTGGCCGTGGAGTTGTTCTTT. The entire variable domain, with the rest obtained from reference TRBV11-3 and TRBJ2-2, is as follows: EAGVVQSPRYKIIEKKQPVAFWCNPISGHNTLYWYLQNLGQGPELLIRYENEEAVDDSQLPKDRFSAERLKGVDSTLKIQPAELGDSAVYLCASSLVAVELFFGEGSRLTVL.

In the case of this clonotype: Mismatch with germline at one junction end may stem from a read error. This chain joins TRBV4-2 and TRBJ2-1, with D perhaps given as TRBD1 or TRBD2 (5 bases each). Per germline, CDR1 LGHNA and CDR2 YNFKEQ. The CDR3 spans 15 residues. The CDR3 region is CPSSQDFGGGNEQFF. In DNA form, the CDR3 reads TGTCCCAGCAGCCAAGATTTCGGTGGGGGCAATGAGCAGTTCTTC.

This clonotype was seen many times. The V gene is TRBV4-1, the J gene TRBJ2-1; the match to TRBD2 covers 11 bases. The ends lost 0 bases at V and 8 bases at J; junction bases unmatched: 15. Germline values: CDR1 MGHRA, CDR2 YSYEKL. The CDR3 sequence is 19 residues long. The CDR3 DNA is TGCGCCAGCAGCCAAGACTCCCCGACGGTAGGGACTAGCGGATATGAGCAGTTCTTC. Protein product: CASSQDSPTVGTSGYEQFF.